These T cell receptor beta chains were read from a single sample in a study of T-cell reconstitution after alpha-beta-depleted transplantation in children. One entry per CDR3 protein, called by TCRdb with MiXCR from the PCR reads. Counted here are 300,000 to 350,000 distinct CDR3 sequences, around 20% occurring once; the ten biggest clones make up 10% to 11%. Specimen: PBMCs, mostly from graft donor cells, collected 180 days after TCRalphabeta/CD19-depleted stem cell transplant. These receptors were collected from a male patient younger than 18 who had a stem cell transplant for acute lymphoblastic leukemia, so the T cells may come from the graft donor. The CDR3 runs from the conserved cysteine through the conserved F or W. A D gene is named only where the DNA matches it firmly. The listing skips clone size in some rows; elsewhere it reads once, few, many or a size class.

V gene: TRBV7-8
J gene: TRBJ2-1
D gene: .
clone size: .
CDR3 protein: CASSDLRDHLYNEQFF
CDR3 DNA: TGTGCCAGCAGCGACCTCCGGGACCATCTTTACAATGAGCAGTTCTTC

V gene: TRBV18
J gene: TRBJ2-1
D gene: TRBD2
clone size: .
CDR3 protein: CASSPYTSGSDEQFF
CDR3 DNA: TGTGCCAGCTCACCATATACTAGCGGGAGTGATGAGCAGTTCTTC

V gene: TRBV5-1
J gene: TRBJ2-3
D gene: .
clone size: few
CDR3 protein: CASSLWGQFPGTDTQYF
CDR3 DNA: TGCGCCAGCAGCTTGTGGGGGCAGTTCCCTGGGACAGATACGCAGTATTTT

V gene: TRBV7-9
J gene: TRBJ1-1
D gene: .
clone size: .
CDR3 protein: CASSLDGGNTEAFF
CDR3 DNA: TGTGCCAGCAGCTTAGACGGGGGGAACACTGAAGCTTTCTTT

V gene: TRBV25-1
J gene: TRBJ1-1
D gene: .
clone size: .
CDR3 protein: CASRLAGSAFF
CDR3 DNA: TGTGCCAGCAGACTCGCAGGGTCGGCTTTCTTT

V gene: TRBV7-6
J gene: TRBJ2-3
D gene: .
clone size: few
CDR3 protein: CASSPLAEGSYTQYF
CDR3 DNA: TGTGCCAGCAGCCCGTTGGCGGAGGGGTCATATACGCAGTATTTT

V gene: TRBV4-1
J gene: TRBJ2-3
D gene: .
clone size: .
CDR3 protein: CASSQVQTSTDTQYF
CDR3 DNA: TGCGCCAGCAGCCAAGTCCAGACGAGCACAGATACGCAGTATTTT

V gene: TRBV20-1
J gene: TRBJ1-1
D gene: .
clone size: few
CDR3 protein: CSARDREGLNTEAFF
CDR3 DNA: TGCAGTGCTAGAGATCGAGAAGGGTTGAACACTGAAGCTTTCTTT

V gene: TRBV7-2
J gene: TRBJ2-3
D gene: .
clone size: .
CDR3 protein: CASSLGVFRTDTQYF
CDR3 DNA: TGTGCCAGCAGCTTAGGGGTGTTTAGGACAGATACGCAGTATTTT

V gene: TRBV24-1
J gene: TRBJ2-3
D gene: .
clone size: .
CDR3 protein: CATSVSSGEVSDTQYF
CDR3 DNA: TGTGCCACCAGTGTCTCCTCCGGGGAGGTTTCAGATACGCAGTATTTT

V gene: TRBV11-1
J gene: TRBJ2-1
D gene: TRBD2
clone size: .
CDR3 protein: CASSLELAVRNEQFF
CDR3 DNA: TGTGCCAGCAGCTTAGAACTAGCGGTACGGAATGAGCAGTTCTTC

V gene: TRBV27
J gene: TRBJ1-2
D gene: .
clone size: few
CDR3 protein: CASRSVLYGYTF
CDR3 DNA: TGTGCCAGCAGGAGCGTTCTCTATGGCTACACCTTC

V gene: TRBV5-6
J gene: TRBJ2-7
D gene: .
clone size: .
CDR3 protein: CASSLPRGPIPAGRSSYEQYF
CDR3 DNA: TGTGCCAGCAGTTTACCGAGGGGCCCCATACCAGCGGGTCGAAGCTCCTACGAGCAGTACTTC

V gene: TRBV5-1
J gene: TRBJ2-1
D gene: TRBD2
clone size: few
CDR3 protein: CASSPWIVGGAGAYNEQFF
CDR3 DNA: TGCGCCAGCAGCCCTTGGATCGTAGGGGGAGCGGGAGCCTACAATGAGCAGTTCTTC

V gene: TRBV5-1
J gene: TRBJ1-1
D gene: .
clone size: .
CDR3 protein: CASSLRVLNTEAFF
CDR3 DNA: TGCGCCAGCAGCTTGAGGGTTCTGAACACTGAAGCTTTCTTT

V gene: TRBV5-6
J gene: TRBJ1-5
D gene: .
clone size: many
CDR3 protein: CASSFQGANQPQHF
CDR3 DNA: TGTGCCAGCAGCTTCCAGGGAGCTAATCAGCCCCAGCATTTT

V gene: TRBV7-2
J gene: TRBJ2-7
D gene: TRBD2
clone size: .
CDR3 protein: CASSSSGSGYEQYF
CDR3 DNA: TGTGCCAGCAGCTCTAGCGGGAGTGGCTACGAGCAGTACTTC

V gene: TRBV20-1
J gene: TRBJ2-1
D gene: TRBD2
clone size: many
CDR3 protein: CSARKRLAGFNEQFF
CDR3 DNA: TGCAGTGCTAGAAAACGGCTAGCGGGCTTCAATGAGCAGTTCTTC

V gene: TRBV20-1
J gene: TRBJ2-7
D gene: .
clone size: .
CDR3 protein: CSAIGLLDEQYF
CDR3 DNA: TGCAGTGCTATTGGACTTCTTGACGAGCAGTACTTC

V gene: TRBV10-3
J gene: TRBJ2-7
D gene: TRBD1
clone size: .
CDR3 protein: CAISPGTGLSYEQYF
CDR3 DNA: TGTGCCATCAGCCCCGGGACAGGGCTTTCCTACGAGCAGTACTTC

V gene: TRBV7-8
J gene: TRBJ2-3
D gene: .
clone size: .
CDR3 protein: CASSSIGLTDTQYF
CDR3 DNA: TGTGCCAGCAGCTCCATCGGGCTGACAGATACGCAGTATTTT

V gene: TRBV12-3/TRBV12-4
J gene: TRBJ1-2
D gene: .
clone size: .
CDR3 protein: CASIKSGQGLHYGYTF
CDR3 DNA: TGTGCCAGCATTAAGAGCGGGCAGGGGTTACACTATGGCTACACCTTC

V gene: TRBV12-3/TRBV12-4
J gene: TRBJ2-3
D gene: TRBD2
clone size: .
CDR3 protein: CASSGTSGRIKYVADTQYF
CDR3 DNA: TGTGCCAGCAGTGGGACTAGCGGGAGGATAAAATATGTCGCAGATACGCAGTATTTT

V gene: TRBV4-3
J gene: TRBJ1-5
D gene: .
clone size: many
CDR3 protein: CASSPRTGSGNQPQHF
CDR3 DNA: TGCGCCAGCAGCCCACGAACAGGGTCGGGCAATCAGCCCCAGCATTTT

V gene: TRBV20-1
J gene: TRBJ1-2
D gene: .
clone size: few
CDR3 protein: CSARGVSFGYGYTF
CDR3 DNA: TGCAGTGCTAGAGGCGTCAGCTTTGGCTATGGCTACACCTTC

V gene: TRBV12-3/TRBV12-4
J gene: TRBJ1-3
D gene: .
clone size: .
CDR3 protein: CASSLPRLSGNTIYF
CDR3 DNA: TGTGCCAGCAGTTTACCCCGGCTCTCTGGAAACACCATATATTTT

V gene: TRBV5-6
J gene: TRBJ2-7
D gene: .
clone size: .
CDR3 protein: CASSLGPSPFYEQYF
CDR3 DNA: TGTGCCAGCAGCTTGGGACCCTCCCCATTCTACGAGCAGTACTTC

V gene: TRBV24-1
J gene: TRBJ1-5
D gene: .
clone size: .
CDR3 protein: CATSDGGSSNQPQHF
CDR3 DNA: TGTGCCACCAGTGATGGTGGCAGTAGCAATCAGCCCCAGCATTTT

V gene: TRBV11-3
J gene: TRBJ2-1
D gene: .
clone size: .
CDR3 protein: CASSSVRREAASSYNEQFF
CDR3 DNA: TGTGCCAGCAGCTCAGTTAGGAGGGAAGCGGCTAGCTCCTACAATGAGCAGTTCTTC

V gene: TRBV20-1
J gene: TRBJ2-1
D gene: TRBD1
clone size: few
CDR3 protein: CSATGQGGNEQFF
CDR3 DNA: TGCAGTGCTACGGGACAGGGGGGAAATGAGCAGTTCTTC

V gene: TRBV6-4
J gene: TRBJ1-5
D gene: .
clone size: once
CDR3 protein: CASSDSADDQPQHF
CDR3 DNA: TGTGCCAGCAGTGACTCGGCAGACGATCAGCCCCAGCATTTT

V gene: TRBV12-3/TRBV12-4
J gene: TRBJ1-5
D gene: .
clone size: once
CDR3 protein: CASSFGGNNQPQHF
CDR3 DNA: TGTGCCAGCAGTTTTGGAGGGAACAATCAGCCCCAGCATTTT

V gene: TRBV7-9
J gene: TRBJ2-2
D gene: TRBD2
clone size: few
CDR3 protein: CASSGPGLAKNTGELFF
CDR3 DNA: TGTGCCAGCAGCGGTCCGGGACTAGCGAAGAACACCGGGGAGCTGTTTTTT

V gene: TRBV4-2
J gene: TRBJ2-5
D gene: TRBD2
clone size: few
CDR3 protein: CASSQGLARQETQYF
CDR3 DNA: TGTGCCAGCAGCCAGGGACTAGCGCGGCAAGAGACCCAGTACTTC

V gene: TRBV4-1
J gene: TRBJ2-7
D gene: .
clone size: few
CDR3 protein: CASSQLVSSYEQYF
CDR3 DNA: TGCGCCAGCAGCCAACTTGTAAGCTCCTACGAGCAGTACTTC

V gene: TRBV4-2
J gene: TRBJ2-3
D gene: TRBD1
clone size: few
CDR3 protein: CASSTQGATDTQYF
CDR3 DNA: TGTGCCAGCAGCACACAGGGGGCGACAGATACGCAGTATTTT

V gene: TRBV15
J gene: TRBJ2-2
D gene: TRBD2
clone size: .
CDR3 protein: CATSSGTSGLTGELFF
CDR3 DNA: TGTGCCACCAGCAGCGGGACTAGCGGGTTAACCGGGGAGCTGTTTTTT

V gene: TRBV12-3/TRBV12-4
J gene: TRBJ2-3
D gene: .
clone size: .
CDR3 protein: CASSLGGAHTDTQYF
CDR3 DNA: TGTGCCAGCAGTTTGGGGGGCGCACACACAGATACGCAGTATTTT

V gene: TRBV20-1
J gene: TRBJ2-3
D gene: .
clone size: .
CDR3 protein: CSARALSTDTQYF
CDR3 DNA: TGCAGTGCTAGAGCCCTAAGCACAGATACGCAGTATTTT

V gene: TRBV5-1
J gene: TRBJ2-1
D gene: TRBD2
clone size: .
CDR3 protein: CASSPGLAAILKYSNEQFF
CDR3 DNA: TGCGCCAGCAGCCCGGGACTAGCGGCGATTTTGAAATATTCGAATGAGCAGTTCTTC

V gene: TRBV4-2
J gene: TRBJ2-3
D gene: .
clone size: .
CDR3 protein: CASSQVEYPATDTQYF
CDR3 DNA: TGTGCCAGCAGCCAAGTCGAGTACCCAGCCACAGATACGCAGTATTTT

V gene: TRBV5-1
J gene: TRBJ2-5
D gene: TRBD1
clone size: few
CDR3 protein: CASSLVGQGAKTQYF
CDR3 DNA: TGCGCCAGCAGCTTGGTGGGACAGGGGGCGAAGACCCAGTACTTC

V gene: TRBV12-3/TRBV12-4
J gene: TRBJ2-2
D gene: .
clone size: few
CDR3 protein: CASSLLLTTGELFF
CDR3 DNA: TGTGCCAGCAGTTTACTCCTGACTACCGGGGAGCTGTTTTTT

V gene: TRBV6-2/TRBV6-3
J gene: TRBJ2-3
D gene: .
clone size: .
CDR3 protein: CASSVGSHTDTQYF
CDR3 DNA: TGTGCCAGCAGTGTAGGGTCCCACACAGATACGCAGTATTTT

V gene: TRBV9
J gene: TRBJ2-1
D gene: .
clone size: .
CDR3 protein: CASSAHGASALYNEQFF
CDR3 DNA: TGTGCCAGCAGCGCCCACGGGGCTTCAGCCCTCTACAATGAGCAGTTCTTC

V gene: TRBV7-8
J gene: TRBJ2-7
D gene: TRBD2
clone size: once
CDR3 protein: CASSLGWGLAGETGYEQYF
CDR3 DNA: TGTGCCAGCAGCTTAGGTTGGGGACTAGCGGGGGAGACGGGATACGAGCAGTACTTC

V gene: TRBV11-1
J gene: TRBJ2-1
D gene: .
clone size: few
CDR3 protein: CASSLDEDGYSSYNEQFF
CDR3 DNA: TGTGCCAGCAGCTTAGACGAGGACGGCTACAGCTCCTACAATGAGCAGTTCTTC

V gene: TRBV5-1
J gene: TRBJ2-7
D gene: .
clone size: few
CDR3 protein: CASRRGYEQYF
CDR3 DNA: TGCGCCAGCAGAAGGGGGTACGAGCAGTACTTC